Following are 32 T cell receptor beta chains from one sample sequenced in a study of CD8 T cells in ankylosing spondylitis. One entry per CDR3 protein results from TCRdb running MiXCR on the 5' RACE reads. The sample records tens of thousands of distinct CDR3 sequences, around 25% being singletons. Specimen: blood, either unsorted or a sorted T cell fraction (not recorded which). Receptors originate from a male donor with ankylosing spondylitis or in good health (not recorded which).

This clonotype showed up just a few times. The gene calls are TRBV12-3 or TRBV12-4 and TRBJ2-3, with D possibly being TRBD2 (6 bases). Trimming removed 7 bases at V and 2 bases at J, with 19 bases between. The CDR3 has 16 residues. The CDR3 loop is CASTSGLAGNTDTQYF. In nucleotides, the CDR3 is TGTGCCAGCACCTCTGGACTGGCGGGGAACACAGATACGCAGTATTTT.

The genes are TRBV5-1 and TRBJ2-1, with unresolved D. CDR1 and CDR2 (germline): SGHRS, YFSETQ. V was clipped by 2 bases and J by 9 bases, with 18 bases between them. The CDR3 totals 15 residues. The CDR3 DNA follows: TGCGCCAGCAGCTTACACCAGACTGGATGGAGTGAGCAGTTCTTC. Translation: CASSLHQTGWSEQFF.

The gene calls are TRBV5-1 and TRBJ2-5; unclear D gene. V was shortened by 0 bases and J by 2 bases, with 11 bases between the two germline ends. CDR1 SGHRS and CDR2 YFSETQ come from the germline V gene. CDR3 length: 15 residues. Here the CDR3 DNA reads TGCGCCAGCAGCTTGGACAACCTGATACAAGAGACCCAGTACTTC. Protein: CASSLDNLIQETQYF.

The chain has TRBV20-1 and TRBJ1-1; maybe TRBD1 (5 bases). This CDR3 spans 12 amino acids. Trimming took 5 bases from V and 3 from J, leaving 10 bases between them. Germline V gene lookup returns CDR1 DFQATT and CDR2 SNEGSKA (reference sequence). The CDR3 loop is CSARRDYTEAFF. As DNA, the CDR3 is TGCAGTGCTCGACGGGACTACACTGAAGCTTTCTTT.

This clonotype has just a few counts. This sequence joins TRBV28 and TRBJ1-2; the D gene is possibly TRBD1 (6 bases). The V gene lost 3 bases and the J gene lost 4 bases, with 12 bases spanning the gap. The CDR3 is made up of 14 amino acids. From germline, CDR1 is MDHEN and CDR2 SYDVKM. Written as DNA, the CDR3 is TGTGCCAGCAGTTTCTCTGCAGGGGCCTATGGCTACACCTTC. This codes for CASSFSAGAYGYTF.

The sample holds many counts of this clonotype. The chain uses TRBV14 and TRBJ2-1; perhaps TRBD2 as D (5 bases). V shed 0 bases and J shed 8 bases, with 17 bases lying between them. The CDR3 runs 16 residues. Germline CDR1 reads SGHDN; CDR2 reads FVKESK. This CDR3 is CASSQESSAPRDEQFF. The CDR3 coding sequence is TGTGCCAGCAGCCAAGAAAGCTCAGCGCCGCGGGATGAGCAGTTCTTC.

Here the CDR3 DNA reads TGTGCCAGCAGTTACTCGGGACAGGGGCGGGACATTCAGTACTTC. As protein: CASSYSGQGRDIQYF. The chain combines TRBV6-5 with TRBJ2-4; the match to TRBD1 covers 10 bases. Looked up from germline, CDR1 is MNHEY and CDR2 is SVGAGI. Trimming at V came to 0 bases and at J to 8 bases, leaving 4 bases not matched to a gene. The CDR3 has 15 residues.

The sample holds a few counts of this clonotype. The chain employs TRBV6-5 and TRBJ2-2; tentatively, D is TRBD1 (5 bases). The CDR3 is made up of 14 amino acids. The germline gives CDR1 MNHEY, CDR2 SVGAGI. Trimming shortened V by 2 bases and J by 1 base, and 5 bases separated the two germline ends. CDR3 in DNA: TGTGCCAGCAGTTACCAGGGGAACACCGGGGAGCTGTTTTTT. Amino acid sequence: CASSYQGNTGELFF.

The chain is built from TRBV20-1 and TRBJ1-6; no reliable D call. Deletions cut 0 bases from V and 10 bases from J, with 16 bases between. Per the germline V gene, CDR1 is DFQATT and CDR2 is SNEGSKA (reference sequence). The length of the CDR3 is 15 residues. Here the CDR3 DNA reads TGCAGTGCTAGAGATTTGGCAGGTCGCCAATCACCCCTCCACTTT. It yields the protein CSARDLAGRQSPLHF.

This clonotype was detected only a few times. This chain's CDR3 is CASSLGGSGAADTQYF. The CDR3 DNA reads as TGTGCCAGCAGCTTAGGTGGTAGCGGGGCCGCCGATACGCAGTATTTT. The chain joins TRBV7-2 to TRBJ2-3, with 8 positions matching TRBD2. The CDR3 has 16 residues. V was pared by 1 base and J by 6 bases, with 9 bases of the junction left unmatched. Looked up from germline, CDR1 is SGHTA and CDR2 is FQGNSA.

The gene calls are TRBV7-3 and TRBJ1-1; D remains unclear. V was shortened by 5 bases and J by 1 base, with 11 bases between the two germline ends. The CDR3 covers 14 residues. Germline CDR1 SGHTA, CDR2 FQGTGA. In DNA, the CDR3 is TGTGCCAGCAGCCCTGGGTGGGGGAACACTGAAGCTTTCTTT. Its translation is CASSPGWGNTEAFF.

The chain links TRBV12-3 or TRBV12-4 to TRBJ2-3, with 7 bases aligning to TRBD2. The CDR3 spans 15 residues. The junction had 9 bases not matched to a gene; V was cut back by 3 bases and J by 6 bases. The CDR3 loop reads CASSFRGGRDDTQYF. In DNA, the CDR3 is TGTGCCAGCAGTTTTAGAGGCGGGAGAGATGATACGCAGTATTTT.

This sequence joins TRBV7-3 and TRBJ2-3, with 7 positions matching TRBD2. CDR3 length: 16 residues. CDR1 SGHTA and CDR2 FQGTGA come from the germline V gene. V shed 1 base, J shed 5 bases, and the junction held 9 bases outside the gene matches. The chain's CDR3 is CASSLNPSGLRDTQYF. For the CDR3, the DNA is TGTGCCAGCAGCTTAAATCCTAGCGGCCTCAGAGATACGCAGTATTTT. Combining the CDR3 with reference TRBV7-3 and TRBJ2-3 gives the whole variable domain GAGVSQTPSNKVTEKGKYVELRCDPISGHTALYWYRQSLGQGPEFLIYFQGTGAADDSGLPNDRFFAVRPEGSVSTLKIQRTERGDSAVYLCASSLNPSGLRDTQYFGPGTRLTVL.

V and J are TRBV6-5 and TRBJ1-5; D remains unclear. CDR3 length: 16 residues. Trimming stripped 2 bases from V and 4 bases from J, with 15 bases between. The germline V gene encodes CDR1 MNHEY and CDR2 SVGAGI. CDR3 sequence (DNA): TGTGCCAGCAGTTACAGCATACAGTTACCGAATCAGCCCCAGCATTTT. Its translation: CASSYSIQLPNQPQHF.

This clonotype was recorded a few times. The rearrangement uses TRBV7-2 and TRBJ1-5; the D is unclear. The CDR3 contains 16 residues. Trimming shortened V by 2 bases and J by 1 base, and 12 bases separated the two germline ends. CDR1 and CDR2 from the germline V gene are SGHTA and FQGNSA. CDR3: CASSLYGGGSNQPQHF. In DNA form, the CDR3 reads TGTGCCAGCAGCTTATACGGCGGAGGAAGCAATCAGCCCCAGCATTTT. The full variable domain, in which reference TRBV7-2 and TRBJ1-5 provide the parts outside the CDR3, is GAGVSQSPSNKVTEKGKDVELRCDPISGHTALYWYRQSLGQGLEFLIYFQGNSAPDKSGLPSDRFSAERTGGSVSTLTIQRTQQEDSAVYLCASSLYGGGSNQPQHFGDGTRLSIL.

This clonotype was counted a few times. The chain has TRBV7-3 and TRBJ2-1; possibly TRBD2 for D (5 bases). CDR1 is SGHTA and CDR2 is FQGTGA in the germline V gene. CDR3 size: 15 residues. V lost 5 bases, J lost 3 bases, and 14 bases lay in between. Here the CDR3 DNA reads TGTGCCAGCAGCCGTGAGGGTTTAAACTACAATGAGCAGTTCTTC. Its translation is CASSREGLNYNEQFF.

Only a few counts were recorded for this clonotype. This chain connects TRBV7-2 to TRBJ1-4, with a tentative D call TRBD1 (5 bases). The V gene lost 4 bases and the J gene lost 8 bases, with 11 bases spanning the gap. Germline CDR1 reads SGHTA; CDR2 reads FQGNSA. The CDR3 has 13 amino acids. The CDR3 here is CASSSRVGEKLFF. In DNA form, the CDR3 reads TGTGCCAGCAGCTCCAGGGTAGGGGAAAAACTGTTTTTT.

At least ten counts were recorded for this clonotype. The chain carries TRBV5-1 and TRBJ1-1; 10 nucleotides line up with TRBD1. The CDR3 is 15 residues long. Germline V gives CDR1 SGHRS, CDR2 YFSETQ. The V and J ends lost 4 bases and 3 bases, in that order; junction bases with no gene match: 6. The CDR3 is CASSVRQGADTEAFF. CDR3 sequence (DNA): TGCGCCAGCAGCGTACGACAGGGGGCGGACACTGAAGCTTTCTTT.

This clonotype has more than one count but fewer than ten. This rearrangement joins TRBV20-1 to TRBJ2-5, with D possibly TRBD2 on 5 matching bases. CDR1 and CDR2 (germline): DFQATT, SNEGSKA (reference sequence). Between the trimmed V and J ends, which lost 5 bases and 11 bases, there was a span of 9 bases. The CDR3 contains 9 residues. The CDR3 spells CSALPGQYF. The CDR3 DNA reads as TGCAGTGCTTTACCGGGACAGTACTTC.

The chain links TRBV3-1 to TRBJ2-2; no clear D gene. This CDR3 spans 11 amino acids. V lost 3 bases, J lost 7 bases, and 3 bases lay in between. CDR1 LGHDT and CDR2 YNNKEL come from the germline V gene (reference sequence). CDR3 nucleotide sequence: TGTGCCAGCAGCCACGGCGGGGAGCTGTTTTTT. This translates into CASSHGGELFF.

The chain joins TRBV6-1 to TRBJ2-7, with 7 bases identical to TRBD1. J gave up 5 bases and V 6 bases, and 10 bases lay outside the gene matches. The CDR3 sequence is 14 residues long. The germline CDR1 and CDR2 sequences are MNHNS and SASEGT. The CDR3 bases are TGTGCCAGCAGGGTCGGACAGGCTTTGAACGAGCAGTACGTC. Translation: CASRVGQALNEQYV.

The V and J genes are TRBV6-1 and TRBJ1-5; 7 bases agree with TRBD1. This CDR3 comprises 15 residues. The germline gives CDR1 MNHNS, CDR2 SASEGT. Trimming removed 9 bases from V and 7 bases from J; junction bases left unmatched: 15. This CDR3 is CARRQGPHSRQPQHF. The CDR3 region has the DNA TGTGCCAGGCGACAGGGTCCCCACTCGAGACAGCCCCAGCATTTT.

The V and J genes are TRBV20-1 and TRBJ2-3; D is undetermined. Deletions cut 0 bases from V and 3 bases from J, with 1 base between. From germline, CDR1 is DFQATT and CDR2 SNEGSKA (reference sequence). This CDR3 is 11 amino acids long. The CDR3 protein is CSARETDTQYF. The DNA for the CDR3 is TGCAGTGCTAGAGAAACAGATACGCAGTATTTT.

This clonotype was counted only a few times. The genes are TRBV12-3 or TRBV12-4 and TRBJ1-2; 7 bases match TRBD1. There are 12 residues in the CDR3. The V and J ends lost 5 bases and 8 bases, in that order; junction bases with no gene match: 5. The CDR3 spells CASSNPGGGYTF. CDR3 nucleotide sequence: TGTGCCAGCAGTAACCCAGGGGGAGGCTACACCTTC.

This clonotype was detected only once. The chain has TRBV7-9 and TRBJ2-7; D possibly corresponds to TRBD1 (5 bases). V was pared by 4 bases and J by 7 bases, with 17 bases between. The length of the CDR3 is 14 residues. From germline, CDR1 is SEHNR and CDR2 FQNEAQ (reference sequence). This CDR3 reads CASSSARVFWEQYF. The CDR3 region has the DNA TGTGCCAGCAGCTCCGCCAGGGTCTTCTGGGAGCAGTACTTC.

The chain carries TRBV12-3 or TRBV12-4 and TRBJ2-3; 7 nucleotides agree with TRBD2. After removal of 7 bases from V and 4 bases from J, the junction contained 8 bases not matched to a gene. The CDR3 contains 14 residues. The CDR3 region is CASTLSAGPDTQYF. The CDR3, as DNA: TGTGCCAGCACCCTATCAGCGGGGCCAGATACGCAGTATTTT.

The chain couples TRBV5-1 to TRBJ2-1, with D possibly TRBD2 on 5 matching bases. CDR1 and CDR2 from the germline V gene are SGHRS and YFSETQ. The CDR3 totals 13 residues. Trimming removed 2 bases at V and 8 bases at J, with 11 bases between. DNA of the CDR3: TGCGCCAGCAGCTTCGCGGGTGGGGATGAGCAGTTCTTC. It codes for CASSFAGGDEQFF.

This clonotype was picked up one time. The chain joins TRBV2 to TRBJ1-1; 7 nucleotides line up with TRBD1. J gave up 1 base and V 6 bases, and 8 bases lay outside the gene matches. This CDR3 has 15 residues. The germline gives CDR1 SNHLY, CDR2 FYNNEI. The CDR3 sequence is CASRVFSGGNTEAFF. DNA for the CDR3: TGTGCCAGCAGAGTTTTCTCAGGGGGGAACACTGAAGCTTTCTTT.

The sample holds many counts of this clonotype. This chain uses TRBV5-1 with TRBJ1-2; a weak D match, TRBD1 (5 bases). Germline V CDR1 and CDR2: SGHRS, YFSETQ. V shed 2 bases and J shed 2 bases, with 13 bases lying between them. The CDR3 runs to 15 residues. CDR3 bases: TGCGCCAGCAGCTTAAATGGGGGATCGAACTATGGCTACACCTTC. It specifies CASSLNGGSNYGYTF.

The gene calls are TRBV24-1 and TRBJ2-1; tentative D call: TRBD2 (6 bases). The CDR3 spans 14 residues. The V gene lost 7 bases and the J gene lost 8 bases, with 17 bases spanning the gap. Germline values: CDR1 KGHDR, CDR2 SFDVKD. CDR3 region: CATSGDSSGDEQFF. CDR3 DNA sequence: TGTGCCACCAGCGGGGACTCGAGTGGCGATGAGCAGTTCTTC.

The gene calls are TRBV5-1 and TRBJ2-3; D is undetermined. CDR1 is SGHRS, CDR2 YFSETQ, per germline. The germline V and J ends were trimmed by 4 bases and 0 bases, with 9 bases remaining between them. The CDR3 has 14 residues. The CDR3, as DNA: TGCGCCAGCAGCGGTCCTCCAAGCACAGATACGCAGTATTTT. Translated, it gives CASSGPPSTDTQYF.

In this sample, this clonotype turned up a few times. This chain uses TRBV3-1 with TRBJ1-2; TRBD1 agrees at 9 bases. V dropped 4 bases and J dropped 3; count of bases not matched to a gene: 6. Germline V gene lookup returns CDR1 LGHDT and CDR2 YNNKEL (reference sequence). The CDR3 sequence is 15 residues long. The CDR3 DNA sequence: TGTGCCAGCAGCCGACGGACAGGGGATGACTATGGCTACACCTTC. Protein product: CASSRRTGDDYGYTF.